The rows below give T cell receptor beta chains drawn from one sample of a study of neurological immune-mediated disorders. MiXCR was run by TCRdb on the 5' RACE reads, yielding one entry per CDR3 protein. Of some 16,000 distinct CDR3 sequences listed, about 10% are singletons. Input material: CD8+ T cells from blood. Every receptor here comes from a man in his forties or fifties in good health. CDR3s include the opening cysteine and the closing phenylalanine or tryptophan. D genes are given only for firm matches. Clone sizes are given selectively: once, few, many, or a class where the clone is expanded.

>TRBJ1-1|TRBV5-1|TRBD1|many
CASSGIWTGNTEAFF
TGCGCCAGCAGCGGAATTTGGACAGGGAACACTGAAGCTTTCTTT
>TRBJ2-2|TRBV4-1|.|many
CASSQTSQGGELFF
TGCGCCAGCAGCCAGACTAGCCAGGGGGGGGAGCTGTTTTTT
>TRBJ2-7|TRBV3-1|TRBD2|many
CASSQTRLAGTYEQYF
TGTGCCAGCAGCCAAACCCGACTAGCGGGGACCTACGAGCAGTACTTC
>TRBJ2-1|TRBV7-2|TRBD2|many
CASSLALGLDSNEQFF
TGTGCCAGCAGCTTAGCGCTAGGACTAGATTCCAATGAGCAGTTCTTC
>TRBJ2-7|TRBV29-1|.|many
CSVEGDRSYEQYF
TGCAGCGTTGAAGGCGACAGATCCTACGAGCAGTACTTC
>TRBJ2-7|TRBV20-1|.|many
CSARDLFQRDIYEQYF
TGCAGTGCTAGAGATCTATTTCAACGGGACATCTACGAGCAGTACTTC
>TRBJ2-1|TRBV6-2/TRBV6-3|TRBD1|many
CASGGTGDYNEQFF
TGTGCCAGTGGGGGGACAGGTGATTACAATGAGCAGTTCTTC
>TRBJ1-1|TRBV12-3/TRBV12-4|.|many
CASSSDLNTEAFF
TGTGCCAGCAGTTCAGACCTGAACACTGAAGCTTTCTTT
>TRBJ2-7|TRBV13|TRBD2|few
CASSSGLAGMNEQYF
TGTGCCAGCAGCTCAGGTCTAGCGGGAATGAACGAGCAGTACTTC
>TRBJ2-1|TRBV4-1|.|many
CASSVTGSIDNEQFF
TGCGCCAGCAGCGTGACCGGGAGCATCGACAATGAGCAGTTCTTC
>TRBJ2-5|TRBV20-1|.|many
CSAREGREQETQYF
TGCAGTGCTAGAGAAGGCAGGGAGCAAGAGACCCAGTACTTC
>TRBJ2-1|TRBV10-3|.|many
CAISDHLQGPTGPIEFF
TGTGCCATCAGTGACCACCTTCAGGGCCCCACAGGGCCCATTGAGTTCTTC
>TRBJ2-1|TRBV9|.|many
CASSVSSEQFF
TGTGCCAGCAGCGTCAGCAGTGAGCAGTTCTTC
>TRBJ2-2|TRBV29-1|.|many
CSVVVASGELFF
TGCAGCGTTGTTGTAGCGTCCGGGGAGCTGTTTTTT
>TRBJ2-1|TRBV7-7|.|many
CASSPAGGTYNEQFF
TGTGCCAGCAGCCCAGCAGGGGGGACCTACAATGAGCAGTTCTTC
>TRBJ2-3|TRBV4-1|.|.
CASSQLRNTDTQYF
TGCGCCAGCAGCCAACTCAGGAACACAGATACGCAGTATTTT
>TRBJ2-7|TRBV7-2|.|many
CASSRTYEQYF
TGTGCCAGCAGCCGGACCTACGAGCAGTACTTC
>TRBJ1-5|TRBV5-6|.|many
CASSVSGGAGQPQHF
TGTGCCAGCAGCGTAAGTGGGGGGGCAGGGCAGCCCCAGCATTTT
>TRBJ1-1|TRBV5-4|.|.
CANSQPTVNTEAFF
TGTGCCAACAGCCAGCCGACTGTGAACACTGAAGCTTTCTTT
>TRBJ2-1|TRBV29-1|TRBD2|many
CSAGGRVAANLYNEQFF
TGCAGCGCCGGGGGGAGGGTAGCGGCCAACCTCTACAATGAGCAGTTCTTC
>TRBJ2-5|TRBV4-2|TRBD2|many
CASSQEYPGEGSWFWETQYF
TGTGCCAGCAGCCAAGAATACCCTGGGGAGGGATCATGGTTTTGGGAGACCCAGTACTTC
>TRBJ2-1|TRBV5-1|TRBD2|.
CASKGLADNEQFF
TGCGCCAGCAAGGGACTAGCGGACAATGAGCAGTTCTTC
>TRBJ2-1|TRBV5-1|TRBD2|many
CASSRGTSGSDEQFF
TGCGCCAGCAGCCGAGGGACTAGCGGGAGTGATGAGCAGTTCTTC
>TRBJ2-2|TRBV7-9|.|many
CASSPPMVAVTGELFF
TGTGCCAGCAGCCCACCAATGGTGGCGGTCACCGGGGAGCTGTTTTTT
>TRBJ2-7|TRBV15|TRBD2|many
CATSEGTSGLYEQYF
TGTGCCACCAGCGAAGGGACTAGCGGCCTCTACGAGCAGTACTTC
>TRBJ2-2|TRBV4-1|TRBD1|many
CASSLARGSDTGELFF
TGCGCCAGCAGCCTCGCCAGGGGGTCCGACACCGGGGAGCTGTTTTTT
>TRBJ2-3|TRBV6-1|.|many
CASSERDGPYRAEDTQYF
TGTGCCAGCAGTGAAAGGGACGGACCTTACAGGGCCGAAGATACGCAGTATTTT
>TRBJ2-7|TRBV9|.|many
CASSPAEGRREQYF
TGTGCCAGCAGCCCGGCCGAGGGGCGGCGCGAGCAGTACTTC
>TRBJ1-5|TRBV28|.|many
CASSDQGRNQPQHF
TGTGCCAGCAGTGATCAGGGTCGCAATCAGCCCCAGCATTTT